This T cell receptor beta chain was captured in a study of post-analysis software for immune sequencing data. Study-level information: Patients with relapsing-remitting, secondary progressive and progressive-relapsing multiple sclerosis courses were all represented. Study-wide results and caveats: By F measure, samples from a shared preparation batch strongly co-clustered. Five or six TRBV segments, TRBV5-6, TRBV5-1 and TRBV20-1 among them, were found more frequent in patients than controls. Relative to controls, patients with multiple sclerosis showed significantly lower normalized Chao1 diversity.

This CDR3 spans 16 amino acids. V lost 3 bases and J lost 5, with 18 bases in between. Germline CDR1 is SGHRS and CDR2 is YFSETQ. Sequencing libraries made from TCR beta cDNA carried unique molecular identifiers. TCRdb reanalysed the PCR reads using MiXCR and keeps one entry per CDR3 protein. The repertoire has almost 700,000 distinct CDR3 sequences, over 45% of them found once; the top ten carry approximately 10%. To note about this clonotype: What it recognizes is unknown.

The sequenced sample consisted of blood. The clonotype originates from a girl aged 2-10 years with multiple sclerosis. The rearrangement joins TRBV5-1 to TRBJ2-1, with D possibly matching TRBD1 (6 bases). The CDR3 spells CASSSAGVSGNNEQFF. The CDR3 DNA is TGCGCCAGCAGCTCAGCAGGGGTTTCGGGTAACAATGAGCAGTTCTTC.